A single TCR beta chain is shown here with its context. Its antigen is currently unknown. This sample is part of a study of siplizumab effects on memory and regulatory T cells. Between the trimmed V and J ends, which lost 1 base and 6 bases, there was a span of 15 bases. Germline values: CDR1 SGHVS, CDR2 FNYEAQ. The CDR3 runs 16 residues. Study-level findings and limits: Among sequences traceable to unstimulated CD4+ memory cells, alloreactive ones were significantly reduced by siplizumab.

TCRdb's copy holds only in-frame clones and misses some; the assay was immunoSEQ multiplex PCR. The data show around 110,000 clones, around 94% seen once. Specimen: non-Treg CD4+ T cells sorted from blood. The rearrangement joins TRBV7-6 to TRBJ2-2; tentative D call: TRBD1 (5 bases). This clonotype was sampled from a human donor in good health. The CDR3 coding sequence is TGTGCCAGCAGCTTAGAGGCAGGGCGGAATCCCGGGGAGCTGTTTTTT. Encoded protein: CASSLEAGRNPGELFF. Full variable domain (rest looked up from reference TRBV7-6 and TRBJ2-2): GAGVSQSPRYKVTKRGQDVALRCDPISGHVSLYWYRQALGQGPEFLTYFNYEAQQDKSGLPNDRFSAERPEGSISTLTIQRTEQRDSAMYRCASSLEAGRNPGELFFGEGSRLTVL.